This T cell receptor beta chain was retrieved from a study of CD8 T cells in ankylosing spondylitis. The CDR3 is made up of 12 amino acids. Trimming took 5 bases from V and 9 from J, leaving 8 bases between them. TCRdb re-called the 5' RACE reads through MiXCR, storing one row per CDR3 protein. Of some 240,000 distinct CDR3 sequences in the sample, 8.6% were seen once. On this clonotype itself: Its antigen remains unidentified.

Notes on the study in general: A motif of eight or nine highly homologous TCR beta variants was seen as apparently characteristic of ankylosing spondylitis blood.

Sequenced material: blood, either unsorted or a sorted T cell fraction (not recorded which). The sequence was obtained from a male donor with ankylosing spondylitis or in good health (not recorded which). The V gene is TRBV12-3 or TRBV12-4, the J gene TRBJ1-6; D unclear. As DNA, the CDR3 is TGTGCCAGCAGTGCCCGGGGTTCACCCCTCCACTTT. Translated: CASSARGSPLHF.